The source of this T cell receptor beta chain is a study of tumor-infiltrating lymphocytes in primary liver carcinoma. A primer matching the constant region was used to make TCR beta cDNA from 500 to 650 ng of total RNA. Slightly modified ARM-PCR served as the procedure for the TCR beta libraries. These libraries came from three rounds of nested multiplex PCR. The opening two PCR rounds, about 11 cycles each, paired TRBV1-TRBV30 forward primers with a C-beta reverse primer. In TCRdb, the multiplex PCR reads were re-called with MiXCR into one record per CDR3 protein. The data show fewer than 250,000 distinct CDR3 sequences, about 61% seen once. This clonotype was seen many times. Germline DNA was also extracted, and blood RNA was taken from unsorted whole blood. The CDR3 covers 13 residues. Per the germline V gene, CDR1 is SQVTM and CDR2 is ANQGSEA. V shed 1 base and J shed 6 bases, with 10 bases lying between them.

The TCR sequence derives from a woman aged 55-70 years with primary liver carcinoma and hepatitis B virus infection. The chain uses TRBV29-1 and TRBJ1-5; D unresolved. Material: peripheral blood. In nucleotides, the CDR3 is TGCAGCGTTGAAGGAGAATGGGGTCAGCCCCAGCATTTT. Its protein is CSVEGEWGQPQHF.